One T cell receptor beta chain is described in this entry. Its binding antigen is unknown. Base qualities are not recorded, but no much larger clone differs from it by a single base. The entry originates in a study of post-analysis software for immune sequencing data (dated by TCRdb to 2013 to 2016). With regard to the full study: Recorded disease courses included relapsing-remitting, secondary progressive and progressive-relapsing multiple sclerosis, with some patients lacking subtype annotation. The patient repertoires were compared against around eleven previously published healthy control repertoires obtained from donors aged roughly 6 to 28 years. A subset of samples was prepared in parallel using single-end sample barcoding, then pooled and co-amplified after Illumina adapter ligation. Study-level results and caveats: Direct clustering with F measure showed strong co-clustering of samples prepared in the same batch, prompting a batch-effect correction. Significantly higher frequencies in patients than in controls were found for roughly 5 TRBV segments, including TRBV5-6, TRBV5-1 and TRBV20-1. Significantly lower normalized Chao1 diversity was found in multiple sclerosis patients than in controls, suggesting substantial peripheral T-cell clonal expansion. The control group was slightly older than the multiple sclerosis patient group.

From the cysteine through the phenylalanine, the CDR3 covers 15 amino acids. The CDR3 DNA has 45 bases and is translated from base 1. The junction shows trimming of 6 bases on V and 3 bases on J, plus 15 bases between the germline ends. The library was prepared using PCR. Sequencing instrument: Illumina HiSeq 2500. To reduce PCR and sequencing biases, unique molecular identifiers were built into the TCR beta cDNA libraries. Roughly 0.5 million cDNA molecules were obtained per 1 to 10 million input T cells, so each molecule approximated one T cell. Patient libraries were prepared and sequenced with the same protocol used for the earlier healthy control dataset. Within a given batch, samples were prepared together, multiplexed and sequenced on the same HiSeq lane. Turning to the authors' computational methods: Raw barcoded reads were processed with MIGEC, discarding single-read molecular identifier groups before consensus assembly and CDR3 extraction. VDJtools was used for post-analysis of the clonotype tables, and diversity was normalized by down-sampling every dataset to the size of the smallest sample. In repertoire overlap clustering, CDR3 amino acid sequences, but not nucleotide sequences, were matched to correct batch-related cross-sample contamination. TCRdb trimmed the raw reads at Q25, called clones with MiXCR and kept productive beta chains. Each record represents a unique CDR3 protein, reported with the most common genes and DNA among its rows. These V and J calls rely on TCRdb rather than the paper's analysis. Across this sample there are fewer than 850,000 distinct CDR3 sequences, with about 32% seen only once. The ten largest clones take up 0.56% of the sample.

To demonstrate the VDJtools post-analysis software, the study profiled TCR beta repertoires from the peripheral blood of about a dozen young patients with multiple sclerosis. The multiple sclerosis patients were children and adolescents ranging in age from roughly 6 to 15 years. Recombination connected TRBV12-3 or TRBV12-4 to TRBJ1-5; perhaps TRBD1 is the D gene, with 6 bases matching. This receptor was identified in a girl aged 10 to 17 with multiple sclerosis. Input material: blood. In nucleotides, the sequence is TGTGCCAGCAGCCAGGGGCAGTCCCACAATCAGCCCCAGCATTTT. It codes for CASSQGQSHNQPQHF.